The 17 T cell receptor beta chains below were found in one sample sequenced in a study of CD8 T cells in ankylosing spondylitis. Study results and caveats: In ankylosing spondylitis blood, a motif of roughly eight highly homologous TCR beta variants appeared characteristic.

Antigens for these TCRs are unknown. TCRdb fed the 5' RACE reads into MiXCR, producing one record per CDR3 protein. The sample yields about 390,000 distinct CDR3 sequences, approximately 20% seen once. Sequenced: blood, either unsorted or a sorted T cell fraction (not recorded which). The receptors were gathered from a male donor with ankylosing spondylitis.

This clonotype was seen a handful of times. The chain is built from TRBV29-1 and TRBJ2-1; the D gene is possibly TRBD2 (5 bases). The V end lost 8 bases, the J end lost 6 bases, and 14 bases lay between the germline ends. The CDR3 covers 12 residues. In germline, CDR1 is SQVTM, CDR2 ANQGSEA. Here the CDR3 reads CSLGLGSNEQFF. In nucleotides, the CDR3 is TGCAGCTTAGGACTGGGGAGCAATGAGCAGTTCTTC.

The rearrangement links TRBV24-1 to TRBJ1-1; 7 nucleotides align to TRBD1. Unmatched junction bases numbered 5, after V lost 5 bases and J lost 6 bases. The CDR3 runs 13 residues. Germline CDR1 reads KGHDR; CDR2 reads SFDVKD. CDR3 amino acids: CATSATGAAEAFF. CDR3 nucleotides: TGTGCCACCAGTGCCACAGGGGCCGCTGAAGCTTTCTTT.

This clonotype was counted only a few times. V and J are TRBV9 and TRBJ2-7; maybe TRBD2 (6 bases). Germline V gene lookup returns CDR1 SGDLS and CDR2 YYNGEE. Trimming removed 4 bases from V and 5 bases from J, with 16 bases in between. The CDR3 length is 14 residues. CDR3 sequence: CASSSQPEGDEQYF. The CDR3 region has the DNA TGTGCCAGCAGCTCCCAGCCGGAGGGCGACGAGCAGTACTTC.

DNA of the CDR3: TGTGCCAGCAGTTTTCCCCTCTGGGCAGTCAGGGGTGAGCAGTTCTTC. Translation: CASSFPLWAVRGEQFF. The V and J genes are TRBV12-3 or TRBV12-4 and TRBJ2-1, with D possibly being TRBD1 (6 bases). Trimming left V 3 bases short and J 9 bases short, with 21 bases between. This CDR3 is 16 amino acids long.

The chain uses TRBV11-3 and TRBJ2-1; unclear D gene. With 4 bases removed from V and 10 bases from J, the gap between germline ends came to 11 bases. This CDR3 has 12 amino acids. Germline values: CDR1 SGHNT, CDR2 YENEEA. The CDR3: CASSSRVYEQFF. CDR3 in DNA: TGTGCCAGCAGCTCAAGGGTTTACGAGCAGTTCTTC.

As to this clonotype: At one end the junction does not follow the germline gene, possibly because of a read error. The chain joins TRBV2 to TRBJ2-7, with 12 positions matching TRBD2. Germline CDR1 reads SNHLY; CDR2 reads FYNNEI. The CDR3 consists of 14 residues. As DNA, the CDR3 is TGTGCCAGCACTGAACTAGCGGGAGGCCACGAGCAGTACTTC. It is translated as CASTELAGGHEQYF.

The chain recombines TRBV10-3 with TRBJ2-1; D remains unclear. The V end was cut by 6 bases, the J end by 8 bases, with 8 bases between. In germline, CDR1 is ENHRY, CDR2 SYGVKD. The CDR3 is 11 residues long. CDR3: CAISPYDEQFF. CDR3 coding DNA: TGTGCCATCAGCCCGTATGATGAGCAGTTCTTC.

The chain recombines TRBV30 with TRBJ1-1, with D unresolved. This CDR3 spans 13 amino acids. The V end was cut by 4 bases, the J end by 1 base, with 10 bases between. CDR1 is GTSNPN, CDR2 SVGIG, per germline (reference sequence). CDR3 sequence reads: CAWTGGWNTEAFF. DNA for the CDR3: TGTGCCTGGACCGGCGGGTGGAACACTGAAGCTTTCTTT.

The CDR3 DNA follows: TGTGCCAGCAGCCGCTCCGGGAGCAGACCCTACAATGAGCAGTTCTTC. Amino acid sequence: CASSRSGSRPYNEQFF. This rearrangement joins TRBV4-2 to TRBJ2-1; a possible D gene is TRBD2 (6 bases). V lost 4 bases to trimming and J lost 2 bases, with 15 bases between them. CDR1 is LGHNA, CDR2 YNFKEQ, per germline. The CDR3 has 16 amino acids.

This clonotype was seen a few times. The chain is built from TRBV2 and TRBJ2-2; D call uncertain. Trimming took off 6 bases at V and 0 bases at J, with 14 bases between the two ends. The CDR3 is 16 amino acids. Germline CDR1 SNHLY, CDR2 FYNNEI. The CDR3 spells CASSPEITSNTGELFF. The CDR3 nucleotides are TGTGCCAGCAGCCCAGAAATAACTTCGAACACCGGGGAGCTGTTTTTT.

In this sample, this clonotype turned up a few times. This sequence joins TRBV2 and TRBJ2-2; the match to TRBD2 covers 7 bases. V gave up 4 bases and J gave up 5 bases; unmatched junction bases: 4. This CDR3 has 14 residues. Germline V lookup: CDR1 SNHLY, CDR2 FYNNEI. CDR3 sequence reads: CASSAGRLTGELFF. The CDR3 nucleotides read TGTGCCAGCAGTGCCGGGAGGTTAACCGGGGAGCTGTTTTTT.

This clonotype was picked up many times. The chain couples TRBV5-1 to TRBJ2-1, with 10 bases that match TRBD2. CDR1 is SGHRS, CDR2 YFSETQ, per germline. The CDR3 runs 15 residues. V dropped 4 bases and J dropped 2; count of bases not matched to a gene: 3. The CDR3 sequence is CASSVSGGAYNEQFF. The CDR3 coding sequence is TGCGCCAGCAGCGTGAGCGGGGGGGCCTACAATGAGCAGTTCTTC. Complete variable domain (other parts from reference TRBV5-1 and TRBJ2-1): KAGVTQTPRYLIKTRGQQVTLSCSPISGHRSVSWYQQTPGQGLQFLFEYFSETQRNKGNFPGRFSGRQFSNSRSEMNVSTLELGDSALYLCASSVSGGAYNEQFFGPGTRLTVL.

This sequence joins TRBV10-3 and TRBJ2-1, with D uncertain. The CDR3 has 14 amino acids. CDR1 ENHRY and CDR2 SYGVKD come from the germline V gene. V gave up 10 bases and J gave up 8 bases, with 21 bases separating them. The CDR3 bases are TGTGCCACGGTGGTGAACTCCCCCTGGGATGAGCAGTTCTTC. Translating it yields CATVVNSPWDEQFF.

This chain links TRBV20-1 with TRBJ2-3; 8 nucleotides agree with TRBD1. Germline V CDR1 and CDR2: DFQATT, SNEGSKA (reference sequence). The V and J ends lost 4 bases and 0 bases, in that order; junction bases with no gene match: 6. The CDR3 totals 15 residues. The CDR3: CSATQGETSTDTQYF. Here the CDR3 DNA reads TGCAGTGCTACACAGGGGGAAACTAGCACAGATACGCAGTATTTT.

The gene calls are TRBV14 and TRBJ2-5; TRBD2 is a possible D gene (6 bases). V lost 4 bases to trimming and J lost 3 bases, with 12 bases between them. The CDR3 totals 14 residues. The germline CDR1 and CDR2 sequences are SGHDN and FVKESK. The CDR3 protein is CASSRLSGEETQYF. The CDR3 nucleotides read TGTGCCAGCAGCCGACTTAGCGGAGAAGAGACCCAGTACTTC. Using reference TRBV14 and TRBJ2-5 for the parts outside the CDR3, the full variable domain is EAGVTQFPSHSVIEKGQTVTLRCDPISGHDNLYWYRRVMGKEIKFLLHFVKESKQDESGMPNNRFLAERTGGTYSTLKVQPAELEDSGVYFCASSRLSGEETQYFGPGTRLLVL.

V is TRBV6-5 and J is TRBJ2-3, with a tentative D call TRBD1 (6 bases). Germline values: CDR1 MNHEY, CDR2 SVGAGI. The CDR3 length is 14 residues. Deletions cut 2 bases from V and 3 bases from J, with 9 bases between. CDR3 amino acids: CASSYEGVTDTQYF. The CDR3 region has the DNA TGTGCCAGCAGTTACGAGGGGGTGACAGATACGCAGTATTTT.

This clonotype appeared a few times. The genes are TRBV6-5 and TRBJ1-1, with TRBD1 as a possible D gene (5 bases). Germline V CDR1 and CDR2: MNHEY, SVGAGI. The CDR3 length is 14 residues. V lost 4 bases and J lost 0, with 9 bases in between. CDR3 sequence reads: CASSSGQLNTEAFF. CDR3 DNA sequence: TGTGCCAGCAGTTCCGGACAACTGAACACTGAAGCTTTCTTT.